These 19 T cell receptor beta chains were sequenced from one sample in a study of identifying expanded T cells in peripheral blood. Repertoires were generated with immunoSEQ multiplex PCR, while TCRdb's copy carries only in-frame clones and drops some. The repertoire holds about 89,000 clones, with 70% to 90% as singletons. Sequencing was done on a sample of blood. The receptor set was obtained from a person aged 18 to 75 in good health.

The chain uses TRBV6-5 and TRBJ1-2; D is uncertain. Germline V CDR1 and CDR2: MNHEY, SVGAGI. Trimming removed 6 bases from V and 8 bases from J, with 16 bases in between. CDR3 length equals 13 residues. This CDR3 is CASRLSKDRGYTF. The CDR3, as DNA: TGTGCCAGCAGGCTCTCGAAGGATAGGGGCTACACCTTC.

The chain joins TRBV11-2 to TRBJ2-2; D not resolved. The CDR3 is 12 amino acids. CDR1 and CDR2 from the germline V gene are SGHAT and FQNNGV. With 8 bases removed from V and 4 bases from J, the gap between germline ends came to 8 bases. CDR3 nucleotide sequence: TGTGCCAGCGGCGGCTTCACCGGGGAGCTGTTTTTT. This codes for CASGGFTGELFF.

The rearrangement joins TRBV25-1 to TRBJ2-7; TRBD2 is a possible D gene (7 bases). The germline V gene encodes CDR1 MGHDK and CDR2 SYGVNS. The V gene lost 6 bases and the J gene lost 2 bases, with 17 bases spanning the gap. The CDR3 is made up of 15 amino acids. In nucleotides, the CDR3 is TGTGCCAGCAGGGGGGCTAGCGGACCTCCCTACGAGCAGTACTTC. Its translation is CASRGASGPPYEQYF.

This clone was recorded once. The genes are TRBV5-1 and TRBJ2-5; unclear D gene. The CDR3 sequence is 12 residues long. Trimming shortened V by 1 base and J by 5 bases, and 6 bases separated the two germline ends. In germline, CDR1 is SGHRS, CDR2 YFSETQ. CDR3 in amino acids: CASSLSRETQYF. The CDR3 nucleotides read TGCGCCAGCAGCTTGTCTAGGGAGACCCAGTACTTC.

V usage is TRBV7-2 and J usage is TRBJ2-1, with 9 nucleotides matching TRBD2. The CDR3 is made up of 16 amino acids. Looked up from germline, CDR1 is SGHTA and CDR2 is FQGNSA. V dropped 6 bases and J dropped 4; count of bases not matched to a gene: 10. CDR3 sequence (DNA): TGTGCCAGCAGGTACAGAGCGGGGGGCCTATACAATGAGCAGTTCTTC. Protein sequence: CASRYRAGGLYNEQFF.

This clone appeared a single time. The J gene is TRBJ1-4, the V gene TRBV7-9, with unresolved D. Germline CDR1 and CDR2: SEHNR and FQNEAQ (reference sequence). The CDR3 totals 15 residues. Trimming removed 3 bases at V and 8 bases at J, with 16 bases between. The CDR3: CASSFDLVTAEKLFF. Written as DNA, the CDR3 is TGTGCCAGCAGCTTTGACCTGGTCACTGCCGAAAAACTGTTTTTT.

This rearrangement joins TRBV5-4 to TRBJ1-6, with TRBD1 matching 7 bases. This CDR3 region has 18 residues. CDR1 is SGHNT, CDR2 YYREEE, per germline (reference sequence). The ends lost 7 bases at V and 5 bases at J; junction bases unmatched: 18. The CDR3 loop reads CASWRQGPLFVNNSPLHF. Written as DNA, the CDR3 is TGTGCCAGCTGGCGACAGGGTCCCTTGTTCGTTAATAATTCACCCCTCCACTTT.

The J gene is TRBJ2-5, the V gene TRBV5-6, with D possibly being TRBD1 (6 bases). Germline CDR1 SGHDT, CDR2 YYEEEE. Deletions cut 1 base from V and 5 bases from J, with 18 bases between. The CDR3 covers 16 residues. The CDR3 region has the DNA TGTGCCAGCAGCTTGCGAAAGGGGGTGCTTCTGGAGACCCAGTACTTC. Its protein is CASSLRKGVLLETQYF.

J is TRBJ1-4 and V is TRBV7-9; D is unclear. V lost 5 bases, J lost 7 bases, and 11 bases lay in between. In germline, CDR1 is SEHNR, CDR2 FQNEAQ (reference sequence). The CDR3 has 13 amino acids. The CDR3 DNA is TGTGCCAGCAGCACGATCGTACCTGAAAAACTGTTTTTT. Translated, it gives CASSTIVPEKLFF.

J is TRBJ1-6 and V is TRBV5-1; no clear D gene. Germline V lookup: CDR1 SGHRS, CDR2 YFSETQ. V lost 4 bases and J lost 7, with 9 bases in between. The CDR3 has 13 amino acids. CDR3 sequence reads: CASSPYINSPLHF. In DNA form, the CDR3 reads TGCGCCAGCAGCCCATATATAAATTCACCCCTCCACTTT.

The J gene is TRBJ1-1, the V gene TRBV30; the D gene is possibly TRBD1 (6 bases). Germline V lookup: CDR1 GTSNPN, CDR2 SVGIG (reference sequence). Trimming pared 3 bases from V and 3 bases from J, leaving 20 bases between. This CDR3 is built from 16 residues. The CDR3 nucleotides read TGTGCCTGGAGCCCGGTACAGGGAAGGAAAGACACTGAAGCTTTCTTT. Translation: CAWSPVQGRKDTEAFF.

The chain joins TRBV11-3 to TRBJ1-4; D gene ambiguous. Germline CDR1 is SGHNT and CDR2 is YENEEA. The CDR3 is 15 residues long. Between the trimmed V and J ends, which lost 1 base and 5 bases, there was a span of 11 bases. The CDR3 sequence is CASSLGARNNEKLFF. DNA of the CDR3: TGTGCCAGCAGCTTAGGTGCAAGGAACAATGAAAAACTGTTTTTT.

Only one count was recorded for this clone. The V gene is TRBV7-3, the J gene TRBJ2-1; D unresolved. The CDR3 covers 15 residues. Trimming stripped 3 bases from V and 1 base from J, with 10 bases between. The V gene's germline CDR1 is SGHTA and CDR2 FQGTGA. CDR3 bases: TGTGCCAGCAGCTTCAACCCGTCTTCCTACAATGAGCAGTTCTTC. As protein: CASSFNPSSYNEQFF.

The CDR3 here is CASSEKAVLYGYTF. The DNA for the CDR3 is TGTGCCAGCAGTGAAAAGGCAGTCCTATATGGCTACACCTTC. The chain uses TRBV2 and TRBJ1-2; no definite D call. With 2 bases removed from V and 5 bases from J, the gap between germline ends came to 12 bases. CDR3 size: 14 residues. Germline V gene sequence: CDR1 SNHLY, CDR2 FYNNEI.

The rearrangement uses TRBV5-1 and TRBJ2-3; D gene ambiguous. Trimming stripped 4 bases from V and 6 bases from J, with 6 bases between. Germline values: CDR1 SGHRS, CDR2 YFSETQ. CDR3 size: 11 residues. Here the CDR3 reads CASSLLDTQYF. The DNA for the CDR3 is TGCGCCAGCAGCCTACTGGATACGCAGTATTTT.

The rearrangement uses TRBV18 and TRBJ2-7, with D possibly being TRBD2 (5 bases). In germline, CDR1 is KGHSH, CDR2 LQKENI. Trimming shortened V by 0 bases and J by 5 bases, and 23 bases separated the two germline ends. This CDR3 is 18 amino acids long. CDR3 sequence reads: CASSPPNSGARGHDEQYF. CDR3 nucleotides: TGTGCCAGCTCACCACCCAACTCCGGCGCCCGAGGGCACGACGAGCAGTACTTC.

The V call is TRBV4-1, the J call TRBJ2-7; 8 bases line up with TRBD1. Trimming at V came to 0 bases and at J to 4 bases, leaving 5 bases not matched to a gene. There are 15 residues in the CDR3. CDR1 and CDR2 from the germline V gene are MGHRA and YSYEKL. Here the CDR3 DNA reads TGCGCCAGCAGCCAAGATAGGGACAGGCATTACGAGCAGTACTTC. Translating gives CASSQDRDRHYEQYF.

A single count supports this clone. The chain employs TRBV20-1 and TRBJ2-5; no clear D. V was shortened by 2 bases and J by 0 bases, with 1 base between the two germline ends. The CDR3 contains 11 residues. CDR1 is DFQATT, CDR2 SNEGSKA, per germline (reference sequence). The CDR3 protein is CSARHQETQYF. DNA for the CDR3: TGCAGTGCTAGACACCAAGAGACCCAGTACTTC.

The V call is TRBV7-6, the J call TRBJ1-2; tentatively, D is TRBD1 (5 bases). V shed 7 bases and J shed 4 bases, with 19 bases lying between them. Germline V lookup: CDR1 SGHVS, CDR2 FNYEAQ. There are 15 residues in the CDR3. CDR3 coding DNA: TGTGCCAGCACCCCAGCCTTGGGGGACCTCTATGGCTACACCTTC. Amino acid sequence: CASTPALGDLYGYTF.